This TCR beta chain was observed in a study of T cells after yellow fever vaccination (dated by TCRdb to between 2018 and 2021). Background on the whole study: The SMART-Seq v4 Ultra Low Input RNA kit was used to prepare libraries from fractions with low cell numbers. To follow T-cell clones before and after primary and booster YFV17D yellow fever vaccination, bulk TCR alpha and beta repertoires were sequenced over time. The cohort comprised two healthy male donors, one aged 18 to 30 and one aged 30 to 40 years. Bulk PBMC replicates and cell subsets were isolated from blood drawn at multiple timepoints before and after both primary and secondary immunization. Beyond this particular receptor, the publication reports: Computational filtering was required because FACS-sorted repertoires could contain abundant contaminating clonotypes from the bulk population. Compared with the primary T-cell response, the secondary T-cell response was faster but weaker, reaching its peak on day 5 rather than on day 15. The study included only two donors, which limits how far the findings can be generalized. Most clones expanded after primary vaccination were re-detected after the booster (just under 97% of CD4 and more than 70% of CD8), suggesting broad memory maintenance. A small share of clonotypes occurred in both CD4 and CD8 compartments, likely arising from convergent recombination.

Sequencing used an Illumina NovaSeq 6000. TCR cDNA was synthesized by 5'RACE template switching, which introduced a universal primer site and unique molecular identifiers. Priming for cDNA synthesis came from both the TCR alpha and TCR beta constant segments. Library amplification involved two PCR steps, and the second step added sample barcodes and sequencing adapters. Libraries were sequenced on Illumina HiSeq 2500 (2x100 bp) or NovaSeq (2x150 bp). The paper's processing steps were these. Reads were demultiplexed and collapsed into UMI consensus sequences with MIGEC, and V(D)J alignment was performed with MiXCR. Vaccine-responding clonotypes were defined with edgeR using replicate PBMC samples, requiring FDR below 0.01 and a log2 fold change above 5 up to day 15. CD4 or CD8 identity was assigned to each bulk clonotype according to whether the clonotype was present at higher abundance in the sequenced CD4 repertoire or the sequenced CD8 repertoire. TCRdb took the public reads, trimmed them with fastp at Q25, ran MiXCR for clone calling and kept in-frame beta chains. Every CDR3 protein is listed once, alongside the most common genes and DNA of its rows. TCRdb, not the original authors, processed these V and J calls. This sample holds 300,000 to 350,000 distinct CDR3 sequences; over 3.5% were observed only once. The biggest ten clones account for just under 20% of the sample.

The treatment or condition label for this specimen denotes: live attenuated yellow fever vaccine strain. At every blood-draw timepoint, two biological replicates of bulk PBMCs were collected. A standard Ficoll-Paque protocol was used to isolate PBMCs from peripheral blood. TriZol was used to extract RNA from bulk PBMCs, CD4 and CD8 fractions, and dextramer-positive and dextramer-negative fractions. The CDR3, cysteine through phenylalanine, is 14 amino acids long. CDR3 DNA is the only sequence kept; it has 42 bases, read in frame from the first base. V and J lose 6 bases and 4 bases, and a span of 15 bases separates them. Taken from the germline V gene, the CDR1 and CDR2 loops are SNHLY and FYNNEI. This clonotype was counted a few times. Its recognized antigen is unknown. Within one base of it there is no much larger clone, and no base qualities were kept.

This receptor was obtained from a man younger than 35 who received the YFV17D yellow fever vaccine. The sample in question was PBMCs, obtained 15 days after the yellow fever booster vaccination. The V and J segments used are TRBV2 and TRBJ1-2, and the D gene may be TRBD1, 5 bases matching. The CDR3 region reads CASRGTGTTYGYTF. The DNA is TGTGCCAGCAGGGGAACCGGGACGACCTATGGCTACACCTTC.